The TCR beta chain described here comes from a study of T cells in localized non-small cell lung cancer. Broader study findings: An association was observed between higher blood T cell density and longer overall survival.

Sequencing used immunoSEQ multiplex PCR; TCRdb keeps in-frame clones, though not all of them. Of 1,500 to 1,600 clones in the sample, roughly a quarter were seen once. This clone qualifies as medium-sized. Its antigen is undetermined. CDR3 size: 16 residues. V lost 5 bases to trimming and J lost 2 bases, with 17 bases between them. Germline lookup yields CDR1 SGDLS and CDR2 YYNGEE. The rearrangement uses TRBV9 and TRBJ2-1; D unclear. This clonotype was obtained from a male donor older than 55 with stage III lung adenocarcinoma. Sample: lung tumor tissue, taken before any cancer treatment. The CDR3 nucleotides are TGTGCCAGCAGTGTGTACCCTCCACCAGCCTACAATGAGCAGTTCTTC. Its protein is CASSVYPPPAYNEQFF. Looking up the rest from reference TRBV9 and TRBJ2-1 gives the full variable domain: DSGVTQTPKHLITATGQRVTLRCSPRSGDLSVYWYQQSLDQGLQFLIQYYNGEERAKGNILERFSAQQFPDLHSELNLSSLELGDSALYFCASSVYPPPAYNEQFFGPGTRLTVL.